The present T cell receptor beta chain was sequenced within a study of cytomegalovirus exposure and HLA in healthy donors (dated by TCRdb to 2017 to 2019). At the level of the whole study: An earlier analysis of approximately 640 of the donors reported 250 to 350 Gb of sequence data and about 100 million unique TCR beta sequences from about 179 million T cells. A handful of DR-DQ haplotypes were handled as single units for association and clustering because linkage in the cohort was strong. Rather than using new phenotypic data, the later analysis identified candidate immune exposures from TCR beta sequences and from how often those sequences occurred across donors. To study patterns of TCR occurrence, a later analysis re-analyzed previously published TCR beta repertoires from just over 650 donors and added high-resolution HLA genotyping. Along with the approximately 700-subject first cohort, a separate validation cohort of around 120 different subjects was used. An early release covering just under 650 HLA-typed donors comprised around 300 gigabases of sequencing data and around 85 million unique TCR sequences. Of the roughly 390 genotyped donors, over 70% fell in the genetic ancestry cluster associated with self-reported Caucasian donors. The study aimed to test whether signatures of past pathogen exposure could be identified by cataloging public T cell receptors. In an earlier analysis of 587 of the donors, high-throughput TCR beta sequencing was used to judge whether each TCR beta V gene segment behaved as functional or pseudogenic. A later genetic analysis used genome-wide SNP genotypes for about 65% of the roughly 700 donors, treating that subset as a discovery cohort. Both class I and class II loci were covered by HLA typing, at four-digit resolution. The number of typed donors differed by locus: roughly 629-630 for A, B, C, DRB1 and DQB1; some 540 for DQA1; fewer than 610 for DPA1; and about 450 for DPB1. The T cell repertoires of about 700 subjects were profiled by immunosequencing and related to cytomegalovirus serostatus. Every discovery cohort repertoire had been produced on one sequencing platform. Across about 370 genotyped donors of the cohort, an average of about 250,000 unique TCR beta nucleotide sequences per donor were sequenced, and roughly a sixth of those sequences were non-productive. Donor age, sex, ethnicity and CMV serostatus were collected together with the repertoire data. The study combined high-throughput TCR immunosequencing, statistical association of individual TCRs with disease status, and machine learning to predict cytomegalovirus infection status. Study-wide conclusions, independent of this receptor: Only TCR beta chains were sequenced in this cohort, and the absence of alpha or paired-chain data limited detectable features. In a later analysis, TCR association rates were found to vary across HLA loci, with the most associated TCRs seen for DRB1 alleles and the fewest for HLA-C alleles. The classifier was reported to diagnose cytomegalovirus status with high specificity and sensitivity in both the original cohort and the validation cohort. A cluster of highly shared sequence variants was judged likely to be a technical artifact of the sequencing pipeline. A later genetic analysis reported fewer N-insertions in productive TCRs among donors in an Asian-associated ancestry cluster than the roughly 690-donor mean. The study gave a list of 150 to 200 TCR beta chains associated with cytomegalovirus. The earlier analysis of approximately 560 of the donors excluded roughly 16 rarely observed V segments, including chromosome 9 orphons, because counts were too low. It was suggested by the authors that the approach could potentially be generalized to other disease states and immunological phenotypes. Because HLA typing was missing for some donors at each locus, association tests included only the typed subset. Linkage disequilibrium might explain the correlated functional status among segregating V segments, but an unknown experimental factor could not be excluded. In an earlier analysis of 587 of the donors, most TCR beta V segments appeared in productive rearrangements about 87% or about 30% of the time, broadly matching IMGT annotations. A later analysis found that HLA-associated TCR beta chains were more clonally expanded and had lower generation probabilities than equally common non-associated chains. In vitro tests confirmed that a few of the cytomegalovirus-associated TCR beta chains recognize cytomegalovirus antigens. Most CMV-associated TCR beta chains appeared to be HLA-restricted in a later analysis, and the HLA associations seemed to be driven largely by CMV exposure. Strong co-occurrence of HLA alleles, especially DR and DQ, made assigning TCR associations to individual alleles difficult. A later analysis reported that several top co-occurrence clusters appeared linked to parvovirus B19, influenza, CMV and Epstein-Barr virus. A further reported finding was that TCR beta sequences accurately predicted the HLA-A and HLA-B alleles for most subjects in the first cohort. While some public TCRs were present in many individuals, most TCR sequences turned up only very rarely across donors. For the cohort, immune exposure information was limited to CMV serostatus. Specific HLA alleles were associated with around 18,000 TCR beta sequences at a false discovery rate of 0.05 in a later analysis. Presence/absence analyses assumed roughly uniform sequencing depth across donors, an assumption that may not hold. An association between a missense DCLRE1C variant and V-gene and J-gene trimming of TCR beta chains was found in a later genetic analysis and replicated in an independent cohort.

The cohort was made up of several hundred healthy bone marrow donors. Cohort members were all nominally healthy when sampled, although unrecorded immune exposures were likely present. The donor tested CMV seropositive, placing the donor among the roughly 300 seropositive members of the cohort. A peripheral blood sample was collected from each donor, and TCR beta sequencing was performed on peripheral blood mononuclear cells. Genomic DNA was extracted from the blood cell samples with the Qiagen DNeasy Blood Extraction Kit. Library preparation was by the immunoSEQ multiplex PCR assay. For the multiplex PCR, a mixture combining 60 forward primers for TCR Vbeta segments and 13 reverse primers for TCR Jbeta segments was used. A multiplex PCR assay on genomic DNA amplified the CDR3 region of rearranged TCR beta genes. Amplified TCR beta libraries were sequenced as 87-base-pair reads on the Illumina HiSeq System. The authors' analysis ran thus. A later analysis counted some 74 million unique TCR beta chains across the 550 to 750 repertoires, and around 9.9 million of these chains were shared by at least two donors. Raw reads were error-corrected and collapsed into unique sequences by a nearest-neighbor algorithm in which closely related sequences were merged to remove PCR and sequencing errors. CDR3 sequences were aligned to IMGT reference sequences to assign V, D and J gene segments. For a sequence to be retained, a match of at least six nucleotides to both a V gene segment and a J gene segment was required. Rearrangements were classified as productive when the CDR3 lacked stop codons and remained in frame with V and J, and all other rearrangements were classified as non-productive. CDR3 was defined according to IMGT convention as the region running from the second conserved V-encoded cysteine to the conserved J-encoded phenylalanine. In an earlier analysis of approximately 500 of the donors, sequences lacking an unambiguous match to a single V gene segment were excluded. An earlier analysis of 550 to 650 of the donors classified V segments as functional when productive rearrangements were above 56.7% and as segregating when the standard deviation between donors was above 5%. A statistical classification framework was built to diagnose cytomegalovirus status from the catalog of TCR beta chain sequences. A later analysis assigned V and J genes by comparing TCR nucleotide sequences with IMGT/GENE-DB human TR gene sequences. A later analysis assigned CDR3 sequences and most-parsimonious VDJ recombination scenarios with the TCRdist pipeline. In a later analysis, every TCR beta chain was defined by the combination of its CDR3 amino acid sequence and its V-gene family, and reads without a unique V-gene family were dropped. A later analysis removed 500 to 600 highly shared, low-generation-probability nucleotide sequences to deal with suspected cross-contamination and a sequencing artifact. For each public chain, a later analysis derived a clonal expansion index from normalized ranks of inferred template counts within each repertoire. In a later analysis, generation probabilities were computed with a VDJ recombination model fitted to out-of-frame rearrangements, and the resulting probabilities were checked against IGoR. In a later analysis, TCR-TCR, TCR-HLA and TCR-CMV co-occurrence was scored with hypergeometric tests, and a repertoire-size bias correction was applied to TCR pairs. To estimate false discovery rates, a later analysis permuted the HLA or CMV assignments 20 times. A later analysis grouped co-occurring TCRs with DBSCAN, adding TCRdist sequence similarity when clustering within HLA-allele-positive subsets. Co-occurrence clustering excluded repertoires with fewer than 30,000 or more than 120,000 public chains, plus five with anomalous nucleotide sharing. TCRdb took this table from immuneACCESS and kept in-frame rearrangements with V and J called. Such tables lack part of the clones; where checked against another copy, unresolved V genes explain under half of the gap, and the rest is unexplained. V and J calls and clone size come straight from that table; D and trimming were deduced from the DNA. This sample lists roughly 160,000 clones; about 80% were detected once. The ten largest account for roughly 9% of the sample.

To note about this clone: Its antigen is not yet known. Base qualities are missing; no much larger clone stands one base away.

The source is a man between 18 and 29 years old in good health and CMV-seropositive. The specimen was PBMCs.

The CDR3 loop reads CASSKDRVGGELFF. Here is the DNA: TGTGCCAGCAGTAAGGACAGGGTTGGCGGGGAGCTGTTTTTT. Rearrangement joined TRBV27 to TRBJ2-2, with 8 junctional bases fitting TRBD1. V is cut back by 5 bases and J by 7 bases, with 6 bases in the junction unmatched. Including cysteine and phenylalanine, the CDR3 has 14 amino acids. Left in the record is the CDR3 DNA by itself, 42 bases read in frame from the first base. The germline V gene (reference sequence) specifies MNHEY as CDR1 and SMNVEV as CDR2.